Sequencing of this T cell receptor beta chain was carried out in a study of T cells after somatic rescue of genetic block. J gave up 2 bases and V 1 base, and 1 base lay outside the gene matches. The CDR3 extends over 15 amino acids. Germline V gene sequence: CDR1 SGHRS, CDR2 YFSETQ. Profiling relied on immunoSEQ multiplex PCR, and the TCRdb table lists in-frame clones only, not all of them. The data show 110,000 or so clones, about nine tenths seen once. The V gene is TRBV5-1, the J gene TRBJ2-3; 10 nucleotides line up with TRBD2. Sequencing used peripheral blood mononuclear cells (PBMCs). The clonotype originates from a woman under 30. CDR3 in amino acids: CASSLTSGNTDTQYF. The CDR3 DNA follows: TGCGCCAGCAGCTTGACTAGCGGGAACACAGATACGCAGTATTTT.